The 24 T cell receptor beta chains below all came from one sample that was sequenced in a study of blood T cell repertoires in COVID-19. The table came from immunoSEQ multiplex PCR; TCRdb's copy has only in-frame clones and leaves some out. The table shows some 90,000 clones, with 70% to 90% occurring only once. Input material: peripheral blood. Every receptor here comes from an elderly woman with acute or convalescent COVID-19.

The chain joins TRBV11-2 to TRBJ2-1; TRBD2 matches 13 bases. The CDR3 is 16 residues long. CDR1 and CDR2 (germline): SGHAT, FQNNGV. The J segment lost 9 bases and the V segment lost 5 bases, leaving 10 bases of the junction unmatched. The CDR3 DNA reads as TGTGCCAGCAGCCAGCGGACTAGCGGGGGTGGTGGTGAGCAGTTCTTC. Translated: CASSQRTSGGGGEQFF.

This chain's CDR3 is CASSTNGQGRGYTF. In DNA, the CDR3 is TGTGCCAGTAGTACAAATGGGCAGGGCCGTGGCTACACCTTC. This chain connects TRBV19 to TRBJ1-2, with a possible D match to TRBD1 (5 bases). The CDR3 has 14 amino acids. Germline V gene sequence: CDR1 LNHDA, CDR2 SQIVND (reference sequence). The V gene lost 4 bases and the J gene lost 7 bases, with 16 bases spanning the gap.

The rearrangement joins TRBV3-1 (or the pseudogene TRBV3-2) to TRBJ2-5; 7 bases match TRBD2. CDR1 is LGHDT, CDR2 YNNKEL, per germline (reference sequence). V lost 4 bases, J lost 1 base, and 9 bases stayed unmatched. This CDR3 has 16 residues. This CDR3 reads CASSRGLGGGQETQYF. The CDR3 DNA is TGTGCCAGCAGCCGAGGTTTGGGCGGGGGCCAAGAGACCCAGTACTTC.

This chain links TRBV5-1 with TRBJ1-6, with D tentatively TRBD1 (5 bases). This CDR3 region has 14 residues. The ends were cut back, 1 base at V and 8 bases at J, with 10 bases in the middle. Per the germline V gene, CDR1 is SGHRS and CDR2 is YFSETQ. The CDR3 region has the DNA TGCGCCAGCAGCTTGAGGGGAGGGGATTCACCCCTCCACTTT. Amino acid sequence: CASSLRGGDSPLHF. The full variable domain, completed using reference TRBV5-1 and TRBJ1-6, is KAGVTQTPRYLIKTRGQQVTLSCSPISGHRSVSWYQQTPGQGLQFLFEYFSETQRNKGNFPGRFSGRQFSNSRSEMNVSTLELGDSALYLCASSLRGGDSPLHFGNGTRLTVT.

The chain links TRBV7-9 to TRBJ1-4; 10 bases fit TRBD1. With V trimmed by 5 bases and J by 0 bases, 3 bases remained unmatched. CDR1 is SEHNR and CDR2 is FQNEAQ in the germline V gene (reference sequence). CDR3 size: 16 residues. The CDR3 loop reads CASSQGQGSTNEKLFF. The CDR3 region has the DNA TGTGCCAGCAGCCAGGGACAGGGGTCAACTAATGAAAAACTGTTTTTT.

V and J are TRBV7-9 and TRBJ2-7; D might be TRBD1 (6 bases). CDR1 SEHNR and CDR2 FQNEAQ come from the germline V gene (reference sequence). The CDR3 loop spans 17 amino acids. V dropped 5 bases and J dropped 3 bases, with 23 bases sitting between them. Written as DNA, the CDR3 is TGTGCCAGCAGCCCTAATGGGGCCACAGGGAAAGTCTACGAGCAGTACTTC. It yields the protein CASSPNGATGKVYEQYF.

This chain joins TRBV5-3 and TRBJ1-1; 7 bases agree with TRBD1. TRBV5-3 is an open reading frame whose function is uncertain. V trimming: 0 bases; J trimming: 3 bases; junction bases outside the gene matches: 2. The length of the CDR3 is 14 residues. Written as DNA, the CDR3 is TGTGCCAGAAGCTTGGGAACAGGGGACACTGAAGCTTTCTTT. It translates to CARSLGTGDTEAFF.

This clone was observed once. The chain combines TRBV9 with TRBJ2-3; 7 bases are a match to TRBD2. The CDR3 is made up of 19 amino acids. J gave up 0 bases and V 4 bases, and 17 bases lay outside the gene matches. Germline-derived CDR1 and CDR2 are SGDLS and YYNGEE. CDR3: CASSLSITGASGSTDTQYF. The CDR3 DNA reads TGTGCCAGCAGCCTATCCATCACTGGGGCTAGCGGTAGCACAGATACGCAGTATTTT.

V and J are TRBV7-3 and TRBJ2-6; 7 bases are shared with TRBD1. CDR3 length: 16 amino acids. The J segment lost 2 bases and the V segment lost 5 bases, leaving 6 bases of the junction unmatched. Germline CDR1 and CDR2: SGHTA and FQGTGA. CDR3 residues: CASSVTGVAGANVLTF. CDR3 DNA sequence: TGTGCCAGCAGCGTCACAGGGGTGGCTGGGGCCAACGTCCTGACTTTC. The full variable domain, rest sourced from reference TRBV7-3 and TRBJ2-6, is GAGVSQTPSNKVTEKGKYVELRCDPISGHTALYWYRQSLGQGPEFLIYFQGTGAADDSGLPNDRFFAVRPEGSVSTLKIQRTERGDSAVYLCASSVTGVAGANVLTFGAGSRLTVL.

This chain connects TRBV24-1 to TRBJ2-7; 7 nucleotides match TRBD2. This CDR3 contains 16 residues. CDR1 KGHDR and CDR2 SFDVKD come from the germline V gene. V was clipped by 5 bases and J by 0 bases; unmatched bases: 9. In DNA form, the CDR3 reads TGTGCCACCAGTGCCTCGGCGGGGGACGGCTCCTACGAGCAGTACTTC. This encodes CATSASAGDGSYEQYF.

The chain links TRBV13 to TRBJ1-6, with a tentative D call TRBD1 (5 bases). This CDR3 contains 17 residues. In germline, CDR1 is PRHDT, CDR2 FYEKMQ (reference sequence). Trimming pared 6 bases from V and 3 bases from J, leaving 18 bases between. The CDR3 coding sequence is TGTGCCAGCAGATCTACGGGGGAGCTGGGCTATAATTCACCCCTCCACTTT. This translates into CASRSTGELGYNSPLHF.

The CDR3 sequence is CAIRTGGNTEAFF. As DNA, the CDR3 is TGTGCCATCAGGACAGGGGGGAACACTGAAGCTTTCTTT. This sequence joins TRBV10-3 and TRBJ1-1; the match to TRBD1 covers 9 bases. V lost 6 bases and J lost 1; bases outside the gene matches: 0. The V gene's germline CDR1 is ENHRY and CDR2 SYGVKD. The CDR3 covers 13 residues.

Regarding this clone: The junction shows a germline mismatch at one end, possibly a read error. V is TRBV6-5 and J is TRBJ2-7; 7 bases match TRBD1. The germline CDR1 and CDR2 sequences are MNHEY and SVGAGI. The CDR3 loop spans 15 amino acids. The CDR3, as DNA: TGTGCCAGCAGTGACTCGACAGGGCCCTCCTACGAGCAGTACTTC. Translated, it gives CASSDSTGPSYEQYF.

V gene TRBV28 combines with J gene TRBJ2-1, with a possible D match to TRBD2 (6 bases). Between the trimmed V and J ends, which lost 4 bases and 7 bases, there was a span of 11 bases. The V gene's germline CDR1 is MDHEN and CDR2 SYDVKM. The CDR3 totals 13 residues. The CDR3 DNA reads as TGTGCCAGCAGTTCCGGAGGGGAGAATGAGCAGTTCTTC. This encodes CASSSGGENEQFF.

V is TRBV2 and J is TRBJ2-5; TRBD1 might be the D (6 bases). The CDR3 contains 13 residues. Deletions cut 6 bases from V and 3 bases from J, with 11 bases between. Germline-derived CDR1 and CDR2 are SNHLY and FYNNEI. CDR3 protein: CASSPGQKETQYF. CDR3 in DNA: TGTGCCAGCAGCCCCGGACAGAAAGAGACCCAGTACTTC.

The V and J genes are TRBV11-2 and TRBJ2-1; no clear D. Germline V gives CDR1 SGHAT, CDR2 FQNNGV. With 2 bases removed from V and 8 bases from J, the gap between germline ends came to 10 bases. The CDR3 sequence is 13 residues long. Here the CDR3 reads CASSLRPRHEQFF. The CDR3 nucleotides read TGTGCCAGCAGCTTAAGGCCTAGGCATGAGCAGTTCTTC. The full variable domain, its missing parts supplied by reference TRBV11-2 and TRBJ2-1, is EAGVAQSPRYKIIEKRQSVAFWCNPISGHATLYWYQQILGQGPKLLIQFQNNGVVDDSQLPKDRFSAERLKGVDSTLKIQPAKLEDSAVYLCASSLRPRHEQFFGPGTRLTVL.

The chain has TRBV7-3 and TRBJ2-2; tentative D call: TRBD2 (5 bases). CDR1 is SGHTA and CDR2 is FQGTGA in the germline V gene. The CDR3 covers 16 residues. Trimming left V 5 bases short and J 10 bases short, with 23 bases between. The CDR3 here is CASSPQPAGAPAELFF. The CDR3, as DNA: TGTGCCAGCAGCCCACAACCCGCGGGCGCACCGGCGGAGCTGTTTTTT.

V is TRBV24-1 and J is TRBJ1-2; the match to TRBD1 covers 11 bases. The CDR3 length is 16 residues. Per germline, CDR1 KGHDR and CDR2 SFDVKD. V shed 4 bases, J shed 4 bases, and the junction held 7 bases outside the gene matches. Here the CDR3 reads CATSDQGQGGAYGYTF. As DNA, the CDR3 is TGTGCCACCAGTGACCAGGGACAGGGGGGGGCCTATGGCTACACCTTC.

V and J are TRBV6-5 and TRBJ1-6; D is ambiguous. The CDR3 spans 14 residues. Germline CDR1 reads MNHEY; CDR2 reads SVGAGI. V was pared by 6 bases and J by 3 bases, with 9 bases between. The CDR3 loop reads CASSAGLYNSPLHF. The CDR3 DNA sequence: TGTGCCAGCAGCGCAGGTCTCTATAATTCACCCCTCCACTTT.

This chain connects TRBV3-1 (or the pseudogene TRBV3-2) to TRBJ2-5; perhaps TRBD2 as D (5 bases). V dropped 3 bases and J dropped 2 bases, with 10 bases sitting between them. CDR1 is LGHDT and CDR2 is YNNKEL in the germline V gene (reference sequence). This CDR3 has 14 residues. This chain's CDR3 is CASSHGGLQETQYF. The CDR3 DNA reads as TGTGCCAGCAGCCATGGTGGACTTCAAGAGACCCAGTACTTC.

CDR3 protein: CASSLDRGSSYEQYF. In DNA, the CDR3 is TGTGCCAGCAGCTTAGATCGGGGGAGCTCCTACGAGCAGTACTTC. This rearrangement joins TRBV7-2 to TRBJ2-7; D might be TRBD2 (6 bases). Germline CDR1 and CDR2: SGHTA and FQGNSA. The CDR3 has 15 residues. V lost 1 base and J 0 bases, leaving 10 bases between the germline ends.

The chain uses TRBV4-2 and TRBJ1-4; D is perhaps TRBD1 (5 bases). V was shortened by 6 bases and J by 8 bases, with 13 bases between the two germline ends. This CDR3 contains 13 residues. The V gene's germline CDR1 is LGHNA and CDR2 YNFKEQ. The CDR3 region is CASRAVTGEKLFF. The CDR3 coding sequence is TGTGCCAGCAGGGCCGTTACAGGCGAAAAACTGTTTTTT.

This clone was seen once. This sequence joins TRBV27 and TRBJ2-2; TRBD2 matches at 7 bases. Germline-derived CDR1 and CDR2 are MNHEY and SMNVEV (reference sequence). This CDR3 spans 17 amino acids. V trimming: 5 bases; J trimming: 5 bases; junction bases outside the gene matches: 14. CDR3 amino acids: CASSPLGQGGRTGELFF. The CDR3 nucleotides read TGTGCCAGCAGTCCCTTAGGGCAGGGAGGGAGAACCGGGGAGCTGTTTTTT.

The chain couples TRBV7-8 to TRBJ2-1; 9 positions match TRBD2. V was clipped by 6 bases and J by 9 bases; unmatched bases: 12. Germline values: CDR1 SGHVS, CDR2 FQNEAQ. The CDR3 runs 15 residues. CDR3 nucleotide sequence: TGTGCCAGCAGGGTGCGGGCTAGCGGGGTCAGTGAGCAGTTCTTC. Translation: CASRVRASGVSEQFF.